This T cell receptor beta chain was recovered during a study of memory CD4+ T cells and cytomegalovirus serostatus. Study-level information: Of the healthy Belgian adults, several were CMV seropositive and more than 20 seronegative.

Of note for this clone: Its target is unknown.

V was trimmed by 4 bases and J by 9 bases, leaving 11 bases between them. Germline assignment: CDR1 SGHNT and CDR2 YYREEE (reference sequence). CDR3 size: 13 residues. Libraries were prepared by immunoSEQ multiplex PCR; TCRdb keeps only in-frame clonotypes and omits some of them. This sample has roughly 76,000 clones; 78% occur once, and the top ten carry approximately 2.8%. Study-level points and caveats: Suggested: most of the CMV-linked TCR signature lies in CD4+ memory cells.

Single viable CD3+CD4+CD8-CD45RO+ cells were sorted as the memory CD4+ T cells. The chain employs TRBV5-4 and TRBJ1-6; no definite D call. What was sequenced was memory CD4+ T cells from blood. This TCR derives from an adult in good health and CMV-seropositive. CDR3 nucleotide sequence: TGTGCCAGCAGCGAGTCGGATCCTTCACCCCTCCACTTT. Translation gives CASSESDPSPLHF.